This TCR beta chain is from a study of OX40 agonist ivuxolimab in advanced cancers. CDR1 is LNHDA, CDR2 SQIVND, per germline (reference sequence). Trimming left V 4 bases short and J 2 bases short, with 19 bases between. The CDR3 spans 17 residues. Using immunoSEQ multiplex PCR, the repertoire was profiled, and TCRdb retains in-frame clones only, with some absent. The sample lists about 55,000 clones; approximately 80% were seen once. This clonotype was obtained from an adult with an advanced solid tumor such as melanoma, head and neck, liver or kidney cancer. The chain combines TRBV19 with TRBJ2-3; tentatively, D is TRBD2 (6 bases). The sequencing used CD4+ or CD8+ T cells sorted from blood, collected in a trial of the OX40 agonist ivuxolimab. The CDR3 loop is CASSSSGEGYYTDTQYF. The CDR3 DNA reads TGTGCCAGTAGTAGTAGCGGTGAAGGGTACTACACAGATACGCAGTATTTT.